The text below deals with one T cell receptor (beta chain). The method was immunoSEQ multiplex PCR; TCRdb's version includes in-frame clones alone and lacks a portion of them. The sample carries about 95,000 clones, 67% recorded once. The sample is drawn from a study of shared clonotypes between healthy human individuals. The CDR3 spans 14 residues. V lost 1 base and J 4 bases, leaving 11 bases between the germline ends. Looked up from germline, CDR1 is SGHAT and CDR2 is FQNNGV. The chain links TRBV11-2 to TRBJ2-7, with D tentatively TRBD1 (6 bases). The sequence was collected from a man aged 25-45 years in good health. The specimen was memory CD8+ T cells sorted from blood. Described subset: CD45RO+ cells pooled with CCR7-negative TemRA cells. The CDR3 bases are TGTGCCAGCAGCTTAGGATGGACAGCGTACGAGCAGTACTTC. Its translation: CASSLGWTAYEQYF.